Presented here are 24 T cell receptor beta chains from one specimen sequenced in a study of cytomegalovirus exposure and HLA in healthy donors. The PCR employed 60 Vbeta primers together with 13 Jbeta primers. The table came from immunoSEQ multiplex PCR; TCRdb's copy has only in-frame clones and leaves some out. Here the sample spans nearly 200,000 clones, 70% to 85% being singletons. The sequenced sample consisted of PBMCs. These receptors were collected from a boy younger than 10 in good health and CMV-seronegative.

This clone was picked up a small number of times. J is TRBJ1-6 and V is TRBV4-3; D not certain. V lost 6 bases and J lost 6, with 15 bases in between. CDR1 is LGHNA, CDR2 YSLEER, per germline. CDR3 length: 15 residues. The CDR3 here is CASSLEVDLNSPLHF. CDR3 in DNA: TGCGCCAGCAGTCTGGAGGTAGATCTTAATTCACCCCTCCACTTT.

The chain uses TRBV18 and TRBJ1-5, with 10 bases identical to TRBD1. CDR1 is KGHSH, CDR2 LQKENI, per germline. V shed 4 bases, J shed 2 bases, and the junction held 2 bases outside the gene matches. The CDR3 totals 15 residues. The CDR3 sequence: CASSLGTGGNQPQHF. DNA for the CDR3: TGTGCCAGCTCACTTGGGACAGGGGGCAATCAGCCCCAGCATTTT.

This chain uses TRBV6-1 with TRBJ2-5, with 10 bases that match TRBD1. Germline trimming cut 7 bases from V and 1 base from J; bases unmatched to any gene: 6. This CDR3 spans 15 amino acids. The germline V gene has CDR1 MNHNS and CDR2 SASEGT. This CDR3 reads CASTTDRGVQETQYF. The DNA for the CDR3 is TGTGCCAGCACTACGGACAGGGGGGTCCAAGAGACCCAGTACTTC.

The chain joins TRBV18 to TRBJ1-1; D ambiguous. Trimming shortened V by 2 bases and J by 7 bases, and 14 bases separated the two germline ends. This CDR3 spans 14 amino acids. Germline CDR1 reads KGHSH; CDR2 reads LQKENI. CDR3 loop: CASSPFEAEGEAFF. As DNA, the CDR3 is TGTGCCAGCTCACCATTCGAGGCGGAGGGTGAAGCTTTCTTT.

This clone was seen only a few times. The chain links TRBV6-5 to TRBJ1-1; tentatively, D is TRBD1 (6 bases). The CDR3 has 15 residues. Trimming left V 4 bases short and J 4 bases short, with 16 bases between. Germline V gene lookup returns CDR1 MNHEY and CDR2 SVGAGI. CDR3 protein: CASSSSPTGFTEAFF. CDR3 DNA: TGTGCCAGCAGTTCTTCTCCAACAGGGTTCACTGAAGCTTTCTTT.

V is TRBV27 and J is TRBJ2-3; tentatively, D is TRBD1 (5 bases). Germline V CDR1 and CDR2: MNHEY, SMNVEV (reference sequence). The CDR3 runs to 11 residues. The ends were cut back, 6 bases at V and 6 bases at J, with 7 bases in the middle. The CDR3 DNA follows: TGTGCCAGCAGGGGGCTGGATACGCAGTATTTT. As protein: CASRGLDTQYF.

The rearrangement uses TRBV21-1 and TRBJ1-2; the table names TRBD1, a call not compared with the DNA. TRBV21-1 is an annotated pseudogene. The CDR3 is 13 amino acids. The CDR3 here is CASSPQGSYGYTF. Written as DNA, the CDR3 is TGTGCCAGCAGCCCCCAGGGGAGCTATGGCTACACCTTC.

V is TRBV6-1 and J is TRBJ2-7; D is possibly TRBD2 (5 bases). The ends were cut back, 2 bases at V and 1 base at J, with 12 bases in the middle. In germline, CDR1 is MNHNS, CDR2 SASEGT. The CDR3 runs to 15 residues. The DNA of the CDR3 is TGTGCCAGCAGTGAAATCTCGGGATATTCCTACGAGCAGTACTTC. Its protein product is CASSEISGYSYEQYF.

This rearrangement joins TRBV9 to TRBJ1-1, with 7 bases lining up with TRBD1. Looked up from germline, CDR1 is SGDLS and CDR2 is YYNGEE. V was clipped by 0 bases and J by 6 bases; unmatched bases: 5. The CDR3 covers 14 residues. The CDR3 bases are TGTGCCAGCAGCGTAGAACAGGGGCCGTCTGAAGCTTTCTTT. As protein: CASSVEQGPSEAFF.

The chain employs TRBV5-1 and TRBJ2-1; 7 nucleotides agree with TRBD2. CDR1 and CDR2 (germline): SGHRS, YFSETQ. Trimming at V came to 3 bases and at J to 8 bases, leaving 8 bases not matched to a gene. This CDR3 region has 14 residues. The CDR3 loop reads CASSWTSQIDEQFF. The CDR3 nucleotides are TGCGCCAGCAGCTGGACTAGTCAGATCGATGAGCAGTTCTTC.

This CDR3 reads CASSTSPDTQYF. The CDR3 coding sequence is TGTGCCAGTAGTACCTCCCCAGATACGCAGTATTTT. This chain joins TRBV19 and TRBJ2-3, with D unclear. The CDR3 has 12 amino acids. The germline gives CDR1 LNHDA, CDR2 SQIVND (reference sequence). Deletions cut 4 bases from V and 4 bases from J, with 6 bases between.

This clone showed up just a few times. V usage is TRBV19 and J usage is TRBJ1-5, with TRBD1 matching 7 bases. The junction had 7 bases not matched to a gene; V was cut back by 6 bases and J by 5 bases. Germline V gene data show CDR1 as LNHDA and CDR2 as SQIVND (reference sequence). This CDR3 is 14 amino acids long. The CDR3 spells CASSRGQLDQPQHF. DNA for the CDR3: TGTGCCAGTAGCCGGGGACAGCTAGATCAGCCCCAGCATTTT.

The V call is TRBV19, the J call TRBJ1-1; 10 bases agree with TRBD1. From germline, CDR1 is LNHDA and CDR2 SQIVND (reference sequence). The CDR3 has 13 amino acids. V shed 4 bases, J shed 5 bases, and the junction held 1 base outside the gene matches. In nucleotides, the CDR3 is TGTGCCAGTAGTAGGGACAGGGGAACTGAAGCTTTCTTT. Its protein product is CASSRDRGTEAFF.

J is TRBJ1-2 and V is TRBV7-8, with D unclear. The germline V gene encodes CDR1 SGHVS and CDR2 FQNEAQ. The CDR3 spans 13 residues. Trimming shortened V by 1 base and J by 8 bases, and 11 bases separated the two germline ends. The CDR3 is CASSLVESVGYTF. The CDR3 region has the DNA TGTGCCAGCAGCTTAGTAGAGTCTGTGGGCTACACCTTC.

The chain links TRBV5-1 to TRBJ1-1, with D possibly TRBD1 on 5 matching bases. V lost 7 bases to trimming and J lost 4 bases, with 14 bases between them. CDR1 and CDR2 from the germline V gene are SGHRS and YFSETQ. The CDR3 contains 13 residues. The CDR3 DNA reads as TGCGCCAGCTCCAGGGCGGGGGGCACTGAAGCTTTCTTT. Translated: CASSRAGGTEAFF.

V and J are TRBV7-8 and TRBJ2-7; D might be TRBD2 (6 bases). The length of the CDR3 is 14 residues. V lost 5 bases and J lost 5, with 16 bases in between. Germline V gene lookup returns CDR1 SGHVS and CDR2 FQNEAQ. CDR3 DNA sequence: TGTGCCAGCAGCCTAAGGGACTTGAGGCACGAGCAGTACTTC. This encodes CASSLRDLRHEQYF.

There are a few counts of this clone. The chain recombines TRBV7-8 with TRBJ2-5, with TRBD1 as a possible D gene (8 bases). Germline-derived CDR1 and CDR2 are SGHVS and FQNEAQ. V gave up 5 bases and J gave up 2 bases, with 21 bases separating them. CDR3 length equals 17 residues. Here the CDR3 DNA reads TGTGCCAGCAGCCCAATCAAAACAGGGGGGGGGCAAGAGACCCAGTACTTC. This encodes CASSPIKTGGGQETQYF.

The CDR3 is CASSPYRDRFYGYTF. The CDR3 nucleotides read TGTGCCAGTAGTCCATACCGGGACAGGTTCTATGGCTACACCTTC. This chain links TRBV19 with TRBJ1-2; 8 bases are a match to TRBD1. Looked up from germline, CDR1 is LNHDA and CDR2 is SQIVND (reference sequence). Trimming cost V 5 bases and J 4 bases; bases outside gene matches: 9. The length of the CDR3 is 15 residues.

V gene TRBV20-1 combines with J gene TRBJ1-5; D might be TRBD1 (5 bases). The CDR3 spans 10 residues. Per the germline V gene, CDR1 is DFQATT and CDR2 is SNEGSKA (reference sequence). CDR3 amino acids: CNPRDQPQHF. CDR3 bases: TGCAATCCCAGGGATCAGCCCCAGCATTTT.

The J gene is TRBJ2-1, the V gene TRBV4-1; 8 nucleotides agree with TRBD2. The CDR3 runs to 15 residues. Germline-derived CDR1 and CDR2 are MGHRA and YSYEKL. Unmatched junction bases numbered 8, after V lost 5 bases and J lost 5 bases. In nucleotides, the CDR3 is TGCGCCAGCAGCTCTGAGCGGGGGACAAACAATGAGCAGTTCTTC. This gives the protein CASSSERGTNNEQFF.

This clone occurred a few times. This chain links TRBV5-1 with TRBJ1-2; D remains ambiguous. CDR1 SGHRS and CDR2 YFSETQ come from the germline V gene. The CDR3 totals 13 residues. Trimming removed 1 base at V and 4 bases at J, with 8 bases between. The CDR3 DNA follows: TGCGCCAGCAGCTTGTCCAGGTCCTATGGCTACACCTTC. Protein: CASSLSRSYGYTF.

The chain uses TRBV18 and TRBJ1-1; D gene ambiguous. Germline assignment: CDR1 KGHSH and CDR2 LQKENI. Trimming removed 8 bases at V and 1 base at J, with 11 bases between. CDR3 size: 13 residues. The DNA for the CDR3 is TGTGCCAGCCACAACCGGGAGAACACTGAAGCTTTCTTT. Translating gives CASHNRENTEAFF.

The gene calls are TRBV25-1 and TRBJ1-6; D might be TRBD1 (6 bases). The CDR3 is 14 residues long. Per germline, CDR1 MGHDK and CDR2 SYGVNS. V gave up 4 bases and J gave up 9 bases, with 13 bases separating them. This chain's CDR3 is CASSAGGSRSPLHF. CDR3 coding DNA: TGTGCCAGCAGTGCTGGGGGCAGCCGTTCACCCCTCCACTTT.

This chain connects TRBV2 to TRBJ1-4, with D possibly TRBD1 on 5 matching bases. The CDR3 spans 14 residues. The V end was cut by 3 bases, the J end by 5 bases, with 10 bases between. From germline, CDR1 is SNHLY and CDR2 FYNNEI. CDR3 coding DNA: TGTGCCAGCAGTGATGCCAGGGTCAATGAAAAACTGTTTTTT. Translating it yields CASSDARVNEKLFF. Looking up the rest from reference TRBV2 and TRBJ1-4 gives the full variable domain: EPEVTQTPSHQVTQMGQEVILRCVPISNHLYFYWYRQILGQKVEFLVSFYNNEISEKSEIFDDQFSVERPDGSNFTLKIRSTKLEDSAMYFCASSDARVNEKLFFGSGTQLSVL.